This TCR beta chain was captured by sequencing in a study of blood T cell repertoires in COVID-19. Study details: T cells, B-cell-depleted T cells, or PBMCs supplied cDNA or gDNA.

Unmatched junction bases numbered 6, after V lost 6 bases and J lost 7 bases. The CDR3 totals 12 residues. Per germline, CDR1 SGHVS and CDR2 FQNEAQ. The repertoire was sequenced with immunoSEQ multiplex PCR; TCRdb's copy has only in-frame clones and lacks some. This sample carries 150,000 or so clones, about 86% of them seen once, and the ten largest clones take roughly 7%. The chain employs TRBV7-8 and TRBJ2-7, with 7 nucleotides matching TRBD2. This receptor was obtained from a man between 45 and 60 years old with active or convalescent COVID-19. Input material: peripheral blood. CDR3 in amino acids: CASRVGGEEQYF. CDR3 DNA sequence: TGTGCCAGCAGAGTGGGGGGGGAAGAGCAGTACTTC.